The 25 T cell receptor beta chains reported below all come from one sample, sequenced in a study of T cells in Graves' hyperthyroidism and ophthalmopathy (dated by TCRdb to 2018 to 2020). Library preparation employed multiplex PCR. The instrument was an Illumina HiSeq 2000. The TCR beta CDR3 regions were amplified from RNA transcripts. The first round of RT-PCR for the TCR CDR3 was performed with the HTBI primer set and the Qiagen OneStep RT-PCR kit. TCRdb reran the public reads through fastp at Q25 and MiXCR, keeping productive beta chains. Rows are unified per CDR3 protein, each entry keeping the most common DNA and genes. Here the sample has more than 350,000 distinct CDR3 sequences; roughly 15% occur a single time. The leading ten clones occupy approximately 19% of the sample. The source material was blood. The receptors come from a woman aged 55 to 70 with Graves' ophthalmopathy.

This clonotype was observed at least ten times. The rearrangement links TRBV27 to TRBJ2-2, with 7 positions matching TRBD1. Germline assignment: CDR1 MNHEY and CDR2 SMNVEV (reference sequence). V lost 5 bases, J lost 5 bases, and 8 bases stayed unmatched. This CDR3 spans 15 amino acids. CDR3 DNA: TGTGCCAGCAGTCCGCACAGGGGACATACCGGGGAGCTGTTTTTT. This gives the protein CASSPHRGHTGELFF.

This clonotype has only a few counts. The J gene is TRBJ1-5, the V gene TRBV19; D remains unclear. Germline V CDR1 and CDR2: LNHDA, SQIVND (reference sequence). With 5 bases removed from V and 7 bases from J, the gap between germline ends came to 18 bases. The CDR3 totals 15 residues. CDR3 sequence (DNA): TGTGCCAGTAGTCCAGAGGACCTACTCGGACAGCCCCAGCATTTT. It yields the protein CASSPEDLLGQPQHF.

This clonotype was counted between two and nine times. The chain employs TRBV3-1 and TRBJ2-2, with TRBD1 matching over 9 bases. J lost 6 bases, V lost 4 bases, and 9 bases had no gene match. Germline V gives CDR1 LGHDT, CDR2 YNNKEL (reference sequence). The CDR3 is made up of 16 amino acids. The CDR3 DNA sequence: TGTGCCAGCAGCCCCTTTACAGGGGGCCTGGCCGGGGAGCTGTTTTTT. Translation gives CASSPFTGGLAGELFF.

The CDR3 reads CASSPTASGNTIYF. In nucleotides, the CDR3 is TGTGCCAGCAGCCCGACGGCTTCTGGAAACACCATATATTTT. V is TRBV6-1 and J is TRBJ1-3; no reliable D call. The V end was cut by 6 bases, the J end by 1 base, with 10 bases between. Germline assignment: CDR1 MNHNS and CDR2 SASEGT. The CDR3 extends over 14 amino acids.

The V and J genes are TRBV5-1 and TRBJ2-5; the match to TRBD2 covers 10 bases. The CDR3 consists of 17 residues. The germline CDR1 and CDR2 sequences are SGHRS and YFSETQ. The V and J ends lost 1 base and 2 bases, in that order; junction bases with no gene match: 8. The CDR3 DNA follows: TGCGCCAGCAGCTTGTTTCCCAGCGGGAGGGGACAAGAGACCCAGTACTTC. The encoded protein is CASSLFPSGRGQETQYF.

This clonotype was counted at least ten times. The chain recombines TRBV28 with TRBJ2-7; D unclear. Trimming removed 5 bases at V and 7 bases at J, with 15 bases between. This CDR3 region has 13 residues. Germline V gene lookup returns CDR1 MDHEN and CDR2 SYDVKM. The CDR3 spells CASSPPQPGEQYF. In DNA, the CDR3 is TGTGCCAGCAGTCCCCCGCAGCCTGGTGAGCAGTACTTC.

CDR3 in DNA: TGTGCCAGCGCCGCAGGCAGGGCCCCTTTGAACACCGGGGAGCTGTTTTTT. Encoded protein: CASAAGRAPLNTGELFF. The chain joins TRBV28 to TRBJ2-2; a weak D match, TRBD1 (5 bases). This CDR3 contains 17 residues. Trimming cost V 8 bases and J 1 base, with 20 bases left between them. In germline, CDR1 is MDHEN, CDR2 SYDVKM.

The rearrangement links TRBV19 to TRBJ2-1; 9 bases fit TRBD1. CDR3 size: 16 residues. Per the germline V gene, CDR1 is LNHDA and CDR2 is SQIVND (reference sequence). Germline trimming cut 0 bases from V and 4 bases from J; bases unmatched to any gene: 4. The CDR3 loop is CASSIDLGQGYNEQFF. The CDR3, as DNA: TGTGCCAGTAGTATAGATCTTGGACAGGGGTACAATGAGCAGTTCTTC. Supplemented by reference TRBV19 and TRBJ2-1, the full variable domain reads DGGITQSPKYLFRKEGQNVTLSCEQNLNHDAMYWYRQDPGQGLRLIYYSQIVNDFQKGDIAEGYSVSREKKESFPLTVTSAQKNPTAFYLCASSIDLGQGYNEQFFGPGTRLTVL.

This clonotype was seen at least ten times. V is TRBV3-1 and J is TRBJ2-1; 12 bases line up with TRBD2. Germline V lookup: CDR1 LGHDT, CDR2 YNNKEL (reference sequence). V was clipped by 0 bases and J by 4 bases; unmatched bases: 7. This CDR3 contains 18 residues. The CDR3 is CASSQDVPGLAGYNEQFF. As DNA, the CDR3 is TGTGCCAGCAGCCAAGACGTCCCGGGACTAGCGGGTTACAATGAGCAGTTCTTC.

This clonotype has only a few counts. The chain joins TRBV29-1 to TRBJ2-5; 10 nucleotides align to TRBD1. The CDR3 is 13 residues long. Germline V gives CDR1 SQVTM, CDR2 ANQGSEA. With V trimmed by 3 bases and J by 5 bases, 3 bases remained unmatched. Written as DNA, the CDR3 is TGCAGCGTTGATGGACAGGGGGTCGAGACCCAGTACTTC. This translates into CSVDGQGVETQYF.

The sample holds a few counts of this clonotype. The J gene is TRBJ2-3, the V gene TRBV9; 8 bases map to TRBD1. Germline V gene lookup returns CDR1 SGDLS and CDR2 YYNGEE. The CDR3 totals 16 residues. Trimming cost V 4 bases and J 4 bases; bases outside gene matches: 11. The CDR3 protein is CASSQDRDLWADTQYF. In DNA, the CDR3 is TGTGCCAGCAGCCAGGACAGGGATCTTTGGGCAGATACGCAGTATTTT. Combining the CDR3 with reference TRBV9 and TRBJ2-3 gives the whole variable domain DSGVTQTPKHLITATGQRVTLRCSPRSGDLSVYWYQQSLDQGLQFLIQYYNGEERAKGNILERFSAQQFPDLHSELNLSSLELGDSALYFCASSQDRDLWADTQYFGPGTRLTVL.

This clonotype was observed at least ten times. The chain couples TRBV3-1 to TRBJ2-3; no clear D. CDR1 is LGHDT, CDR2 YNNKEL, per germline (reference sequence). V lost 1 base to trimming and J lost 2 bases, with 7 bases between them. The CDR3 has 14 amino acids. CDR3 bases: TGTGCCAGCAGCCAAGGCGACTCCACAGATACGCAGTATTTT. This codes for CASSQGDSTDTQYF.

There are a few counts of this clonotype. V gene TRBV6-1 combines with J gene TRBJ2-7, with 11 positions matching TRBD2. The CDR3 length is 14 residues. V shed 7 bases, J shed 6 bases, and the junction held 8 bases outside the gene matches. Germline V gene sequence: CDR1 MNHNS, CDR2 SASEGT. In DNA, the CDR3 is TGTGCCAGCAACCCGGAAGGACTAGCGGGCGAGCAGTACTTC. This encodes CASNPEGLAGEQYF.

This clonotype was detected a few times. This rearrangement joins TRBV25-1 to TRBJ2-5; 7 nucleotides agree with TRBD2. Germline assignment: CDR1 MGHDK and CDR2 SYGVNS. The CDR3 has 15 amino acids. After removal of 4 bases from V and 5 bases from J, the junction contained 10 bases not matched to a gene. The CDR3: CASSVRSGVGETQYF. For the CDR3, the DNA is TGTGCCAGCAGTGTACGGAGCGGGGTGGGGGAGACCCAGTACTTC.

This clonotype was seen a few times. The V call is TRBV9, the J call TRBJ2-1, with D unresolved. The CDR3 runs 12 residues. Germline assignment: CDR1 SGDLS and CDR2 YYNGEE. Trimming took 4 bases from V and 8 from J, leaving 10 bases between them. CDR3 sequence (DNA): TGTGCCAGCAGCACCAGGTGGGATGAGCAGTTCTTC. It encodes CASSTRWDEQFF.

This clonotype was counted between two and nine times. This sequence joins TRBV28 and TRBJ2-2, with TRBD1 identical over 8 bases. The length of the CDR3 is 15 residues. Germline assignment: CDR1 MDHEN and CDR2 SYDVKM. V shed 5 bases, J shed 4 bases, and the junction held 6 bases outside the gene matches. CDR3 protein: CASSGETGVTGELFF. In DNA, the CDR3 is TGTGCCAGCAGTGGTGAGACAGGGGTCACCGGGGAGCTGTTTTTT. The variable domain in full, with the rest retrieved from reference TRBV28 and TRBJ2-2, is DVKVTQSSRYLVKRTGEKVFLECVQDMDHENMFWYRQDPGLGLRLIYFSYDVKMKEKGDIPEGYSVSREKKERFSLILESASTNQTSMYLCASSGETGVTGELFFGEGSRLTVL.

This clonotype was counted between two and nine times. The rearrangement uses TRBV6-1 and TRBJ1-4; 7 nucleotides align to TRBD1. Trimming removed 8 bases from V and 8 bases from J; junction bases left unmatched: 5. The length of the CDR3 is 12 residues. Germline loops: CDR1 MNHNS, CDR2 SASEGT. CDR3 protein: CASGQVGEKLFF. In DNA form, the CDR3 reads TGTGCCAGCGGACAGGTGGGAGAAAAACTGTTTTTT.

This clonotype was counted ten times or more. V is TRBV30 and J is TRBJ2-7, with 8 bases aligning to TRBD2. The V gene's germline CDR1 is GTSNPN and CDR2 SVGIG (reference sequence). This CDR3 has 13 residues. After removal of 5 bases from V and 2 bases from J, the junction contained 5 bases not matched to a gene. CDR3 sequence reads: CAWEIAGTYEQYF. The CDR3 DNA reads TGTGCCTGGGAAATAGCGGGGACCTACGAGCAGTACTTC.

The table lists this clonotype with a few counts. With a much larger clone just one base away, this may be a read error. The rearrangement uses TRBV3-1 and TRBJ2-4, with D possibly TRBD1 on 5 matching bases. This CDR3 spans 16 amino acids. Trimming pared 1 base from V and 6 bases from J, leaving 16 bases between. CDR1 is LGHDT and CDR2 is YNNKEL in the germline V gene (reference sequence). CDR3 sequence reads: CASSQASRGHGNIQYF. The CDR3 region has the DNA TGTGCCAGCAGCCAAGCTTCTAGGGGCCACGGAAACATTCAGTACTTC.

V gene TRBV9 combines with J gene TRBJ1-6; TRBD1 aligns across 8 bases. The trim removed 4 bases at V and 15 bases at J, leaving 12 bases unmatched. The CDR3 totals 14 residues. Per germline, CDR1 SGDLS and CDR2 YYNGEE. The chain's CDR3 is CASSPGTGAYGLHF. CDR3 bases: TGTGCCAGCAGCCCCGGGACAGGTGCCTATGGCCTCCACTTT.

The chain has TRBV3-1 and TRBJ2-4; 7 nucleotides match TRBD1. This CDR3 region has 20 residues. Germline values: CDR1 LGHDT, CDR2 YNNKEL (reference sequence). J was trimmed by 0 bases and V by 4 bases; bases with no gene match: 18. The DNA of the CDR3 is TGTGCCAGCAGCCCACCACTTACAGGGGTAGGCCGCCTAGCCAAAAACATTCAGTACTTC. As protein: CASSPPLTGVGRLAKNIQYF. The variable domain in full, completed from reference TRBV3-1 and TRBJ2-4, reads DTAVSQTPKYLVTQMGNDKSIKCEQNLGHDTMYWYKQDSKKFLKIMFSYNNKELIINETVPNRFSPKSPDKAHLNLHINSLELGDSAVYFCASSPPLTGVGRLAKNIQYFGAGTRLSVL.

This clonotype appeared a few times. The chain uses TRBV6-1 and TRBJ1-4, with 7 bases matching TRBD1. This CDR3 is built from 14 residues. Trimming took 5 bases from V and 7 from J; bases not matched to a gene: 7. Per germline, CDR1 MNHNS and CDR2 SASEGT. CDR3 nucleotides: TGTGCCAGCAGTCAAGACAGGGTAACTGAAAAACTGTTTTTT. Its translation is CASSQDRVTEKLFF.

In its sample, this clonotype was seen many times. The CDR3 coding sequence is TGCGCCAGCAGCTTGGTCTCGACGGGTACTGAAGCTTTCTTT. Translated: CASSLVSTGTEAFF. The chain recombines TRBV5-1 with TRBJ1-1; D call uncertain. The V end lost 0 bases, the J end lost 5 bases, and 11 bases lay between the germline ends. The germline gives CDR1 SGHRS, CDR2 YFSETQ. CDR3 length: 14 amino acids.

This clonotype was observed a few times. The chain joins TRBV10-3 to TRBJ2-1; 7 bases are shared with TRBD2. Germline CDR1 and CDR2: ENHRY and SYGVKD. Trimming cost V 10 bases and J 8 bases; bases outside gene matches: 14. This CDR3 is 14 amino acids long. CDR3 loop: CATQAGEGGDEQFF. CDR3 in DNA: TGTGCCACCCAGGCGGGAGAGGGAGGGGATGAGCAGTTCTTC.

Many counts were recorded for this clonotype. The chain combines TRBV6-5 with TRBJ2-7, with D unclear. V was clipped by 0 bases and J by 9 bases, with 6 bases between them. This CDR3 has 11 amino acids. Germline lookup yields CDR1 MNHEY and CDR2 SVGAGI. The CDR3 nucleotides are TGTGCCAGCAGTTACTCGGCCAGGCAGTACTTC. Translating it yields CASSYSARQYF.